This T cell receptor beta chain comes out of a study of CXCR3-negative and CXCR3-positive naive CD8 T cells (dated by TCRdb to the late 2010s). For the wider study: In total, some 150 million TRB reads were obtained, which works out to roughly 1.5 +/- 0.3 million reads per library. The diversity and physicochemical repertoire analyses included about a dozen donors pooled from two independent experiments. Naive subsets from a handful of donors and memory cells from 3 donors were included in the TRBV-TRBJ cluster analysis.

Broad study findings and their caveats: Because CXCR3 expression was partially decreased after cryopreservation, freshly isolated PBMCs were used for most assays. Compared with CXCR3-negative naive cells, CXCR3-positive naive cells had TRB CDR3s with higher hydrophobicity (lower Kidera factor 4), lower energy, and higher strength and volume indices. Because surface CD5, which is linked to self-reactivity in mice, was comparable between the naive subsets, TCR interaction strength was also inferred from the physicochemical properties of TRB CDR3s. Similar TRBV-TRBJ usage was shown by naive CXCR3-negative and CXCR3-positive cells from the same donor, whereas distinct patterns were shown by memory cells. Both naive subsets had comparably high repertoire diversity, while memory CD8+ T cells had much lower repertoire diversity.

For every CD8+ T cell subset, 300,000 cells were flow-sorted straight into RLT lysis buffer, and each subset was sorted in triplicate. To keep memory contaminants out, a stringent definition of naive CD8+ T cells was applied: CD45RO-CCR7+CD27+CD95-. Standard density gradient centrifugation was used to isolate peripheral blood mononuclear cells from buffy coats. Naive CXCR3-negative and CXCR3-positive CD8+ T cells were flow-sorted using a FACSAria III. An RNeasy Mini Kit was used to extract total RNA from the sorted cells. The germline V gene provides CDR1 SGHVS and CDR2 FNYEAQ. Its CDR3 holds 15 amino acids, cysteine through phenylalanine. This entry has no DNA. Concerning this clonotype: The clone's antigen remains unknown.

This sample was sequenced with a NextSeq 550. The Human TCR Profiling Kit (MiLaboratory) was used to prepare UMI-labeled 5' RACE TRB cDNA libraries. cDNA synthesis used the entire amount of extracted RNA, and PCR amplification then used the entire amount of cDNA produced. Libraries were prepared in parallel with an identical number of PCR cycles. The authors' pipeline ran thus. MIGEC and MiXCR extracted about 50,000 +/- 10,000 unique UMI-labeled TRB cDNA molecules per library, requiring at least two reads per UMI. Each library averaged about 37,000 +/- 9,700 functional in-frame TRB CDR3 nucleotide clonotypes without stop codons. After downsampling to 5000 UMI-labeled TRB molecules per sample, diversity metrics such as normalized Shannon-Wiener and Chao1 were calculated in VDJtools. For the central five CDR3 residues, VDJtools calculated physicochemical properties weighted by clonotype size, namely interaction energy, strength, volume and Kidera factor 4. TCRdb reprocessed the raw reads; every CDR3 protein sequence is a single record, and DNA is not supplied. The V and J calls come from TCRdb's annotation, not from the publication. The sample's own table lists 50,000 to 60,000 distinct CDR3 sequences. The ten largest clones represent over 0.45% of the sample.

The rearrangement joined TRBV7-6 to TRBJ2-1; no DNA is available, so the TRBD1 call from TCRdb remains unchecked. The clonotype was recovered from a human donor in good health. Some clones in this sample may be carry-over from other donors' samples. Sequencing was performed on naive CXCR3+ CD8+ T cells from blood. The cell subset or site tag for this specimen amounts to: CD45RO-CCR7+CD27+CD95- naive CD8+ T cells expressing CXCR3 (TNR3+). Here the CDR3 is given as CASSLAGGEYNEQFF.